This TCR beta chain is from a study of T cell responses to AZD1222 COVID-19 vaccine. This clone appeared a single time. Its specificity is not known. This CDR3 is 13 amino acids long. Per germline, CDR1 SQVTM and CDR2 ANQGSEA. The junction had 3 bases not matched to a gene; V was cut back by 4 bases and J by 3 bases. TCRdb's table, derived via immunoSEQ multiplex PCR, lists solely in-frame clones and lacks some. The repertoire consists of about 35,000 clones, with 85% to 90% occurring once and the leading ten covering 9.5% to 12%. Second-dose intervals of approximately 4 or approximately 12 weeks were pooled. Study-wide results and limits: Clonal diversity was possibly underestimated, and the donors were mostly white British, with more females. Vaccine-associated CD4 TCRs ranged over spike, dominating at 160-218 and 743-854.

The sequences come from peripheral blood, collected 28 days after the second AZD1222 dose. The V and J genes are TRBV29-1 and TRBJ2-3, with 8 bases lining up with TRBD1. The receptor was isolated from an adult who received the AZD1222 COVID-19 vaccine. CDR3 amino acids: CSVGTGRTDTQYF. CDR3 nucleotides: TGCAGCGTTGGGACAGGGAGGACAGATACGCAGTATTTT.